The clone carrying this T cell receptor beta chain was seen once. The CDR3 is made up of 14 amino acids. In germline, CDR1 is SGHRS, CDR2 YFSETQ. The ends lost 4 bases at V and 4 bases at J; junction bases unmatched: 7. The repertoire was sequenced with immunoSEQ multiplex PCR; TCRdb's copy has only in-frame clones and lacks some. Of 350,000 to 400,000 clones in the sample, approximately 89% were seen once. Study members were between about 18 and 95 years old and lived in fewer than 30 US regions. In assigning cohorts, the study relied on participant-reported clinical history. This record comes from a study of blood T cell repertoires in COVID-19.

This clonotype was obtained from a woman aged 40-49 years who had been exposed to COVID-19. The sample was PBMCs or T cells enriched from blood (not recorded which). The chain recombines TRBV5-1 with TRBJ1-2, with TRBD1 identical over 7 bases. The CDR3 DNA reads as TGCGCCAGCAGCGCGGGACAGCACACCTATGGCTACACCTTC. Amino acids: CASSAGQHTYGYTF.